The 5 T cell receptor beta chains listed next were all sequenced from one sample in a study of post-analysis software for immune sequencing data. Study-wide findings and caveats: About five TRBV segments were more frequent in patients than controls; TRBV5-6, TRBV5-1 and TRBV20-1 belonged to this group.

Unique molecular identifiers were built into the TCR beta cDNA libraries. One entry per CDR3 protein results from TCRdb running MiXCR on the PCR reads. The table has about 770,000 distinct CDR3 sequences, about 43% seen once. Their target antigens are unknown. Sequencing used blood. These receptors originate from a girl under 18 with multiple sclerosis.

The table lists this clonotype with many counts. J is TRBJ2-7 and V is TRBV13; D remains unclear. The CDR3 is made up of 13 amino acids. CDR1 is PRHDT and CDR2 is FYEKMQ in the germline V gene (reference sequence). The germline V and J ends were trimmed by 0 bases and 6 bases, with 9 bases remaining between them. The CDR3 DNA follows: TGTGCCAGCAGCTTAGGGTGGGTGCGCGAGCAGTACTTC. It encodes CASSLGWVREQYF.

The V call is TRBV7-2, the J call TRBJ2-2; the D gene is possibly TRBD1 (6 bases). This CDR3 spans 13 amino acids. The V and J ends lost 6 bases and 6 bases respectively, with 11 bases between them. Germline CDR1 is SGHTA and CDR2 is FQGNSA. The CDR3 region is CASRLQGPGELFF. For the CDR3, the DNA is TGTGCCAGCAGATTACAGGGCCCCGGGGAGCTGTTTTTT.

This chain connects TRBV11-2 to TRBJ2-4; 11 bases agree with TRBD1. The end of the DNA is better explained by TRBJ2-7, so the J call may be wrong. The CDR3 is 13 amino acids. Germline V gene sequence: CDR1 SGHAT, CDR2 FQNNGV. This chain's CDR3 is CASRRTGGLEQYF. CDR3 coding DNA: TGTGCCAGCAGACGGACAGGGGGCCTCGAGCAGTACTTC.

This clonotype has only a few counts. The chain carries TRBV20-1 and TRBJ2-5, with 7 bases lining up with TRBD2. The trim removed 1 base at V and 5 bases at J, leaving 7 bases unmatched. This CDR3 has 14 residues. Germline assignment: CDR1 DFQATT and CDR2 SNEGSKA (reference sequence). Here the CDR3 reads CSARATSRAETQYF. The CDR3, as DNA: TGCAGTGCTAGAGCGACTAGCAGGGCGGAGACCCAGTACTTC.

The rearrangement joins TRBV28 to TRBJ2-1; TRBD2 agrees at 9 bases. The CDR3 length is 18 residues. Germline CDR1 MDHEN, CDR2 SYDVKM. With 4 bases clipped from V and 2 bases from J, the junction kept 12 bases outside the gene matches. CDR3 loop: CASSSPLAGTFPYNEQFF. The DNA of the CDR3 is TGTGCCAGCAGTTCCCCTCTAGCGGGAACCTTCCCCTACAATGAGCAGTTCTTC.